The rows below give T cell receptor beta chains drawn from one sample of a study of response to subunit inactivated influenza vaccine. TCRdb re-analysed the RT-PCR reads in MiXCR, keeping a single row per CDR3 protein. Found here are about 570,000 distinct CDR3 sequences, about 11% of them singletons; the top ten hold about 9.4%. Material: PBMCs from blood, obtained on the day of vaccination. The receptors originated from a man aged 50 to 59 who received an inactivated influenza vaccine. Each CDR3 is given with its conserved first and last residue. Each record gives: clone size, V gene, CDR3 length, CDR3 protein. Some rows mark clone size as missing; the rest say once, few, many or name a class of expanded clone.

few | TRBV10-1 | 13 | CASSDRPNSEQYF
NA | TRBV7-2 | 11 | CASKSSYEQYF
NA | TRBV5-6 | 15 | CASTHSGTSGYEQYF
NA | TRBV7-9 | 15 | CASSFNQATNEKLFF
NA | TRBV18 | 15 | CASSPTGTVTDTQYF
many | TRBV4-1 | 16 | CASSHGGVRRSGELFF
few | TRBV7-9 | 15 | CASRKQDSPGNTIYF
NA | TRBV10-3 | 15 | CAISEGGGASYEQYF
few | TRBV20-1 | 17 | CSASVPGQGTGYNEQFF
many | TRBV7-3 | 18 | CASSLTGTSGSHTGELFF
few | TRBV20-1 | 14 | CSARDPGEPVEQYF
NA | TRBV20-1 | 13 | CSATRGIYNEQFF
few | TRBV6-5 | 12 | CASSADSGELFF
many | TRBV5-1 | 13 | CASSFTTGTEAFF
few | TRBV12-3/TRBV12-4 | 17 | CASSLVAGSSNTGELFF
many | TRBV12-3/TRBV12-4 | 18 | CASSSFNPGIGNTGELFF
few | TRBV7-8 | 14 | CASTFGRTTYEQYF
NA | TRBV9 | 14 | CASSVTTGGETQYF
few | TRBV20-1 | 13 | CSATKTGQETQYF
NA | TRBV6-6 | 13 | CASSLIPRNEQFF
many | TRBV12-3/TRBV12-4 | 15 | CASSLSSGRGNEQFF
NA | TRBV5-1 | 14 | CASSLERGNNEQFF
few | TRBV12-3/TRBV12-4 | 16 | CASGDRGRLAKNIQYF
NA | TRBV29-1 | 14 | CSVELGSSNYGYTF
NA | TRBV10-3 | 14 | CAISVEDGYNEQFF
few | TRBV25-1 | 14 | CASSRDTTTGAQYF
few | TRBV20-1 | 17 | CSARPRQSSEVWNEQFF
NA | TRBV27 | 13 | CASSLREGKTQYF
NA | TRBV4-3 | 16 | CASSQDSAGGYNEQFF
many | TRBV20-1 | 14 | CSARQGTSPNGYTF
many | TRBV5-5 | 14 | CASSHWAGFEPQHF
NA | TRBV18 | 15 | CASSPSGQTNTEAFF
NA | TRBV12-3/TRBV12-4 | 18 | CASSFPLGLAGTTDTQYF
NA | TRBV29-1 | 12 | CSVDDNNNEQFF
NA | TRBV29-1 | 13 | CSVPTYSTDTQYF
few | TRBV10-3 | 15 | CAISEARGRGYEQYF
NA | TRBV10-3 | 14 | CAISREGNQETQYF
once | TRBV11-2 | 15 | CASSSISGAYNEQFF
NA | TRBV29-1 | 12 | CSVGAGGKTQYF
many | TRBV20-1 | 15 | CSARRGTSGIGEQYF
NA | TRBV3-1 | 17 | CASSNGLAGGSTGELFF
few | TRBV7-9 | 15 | CASSFLPGGKGEQYF
few | TRBV29-1 | 13 | CSVERGSGDTQYF